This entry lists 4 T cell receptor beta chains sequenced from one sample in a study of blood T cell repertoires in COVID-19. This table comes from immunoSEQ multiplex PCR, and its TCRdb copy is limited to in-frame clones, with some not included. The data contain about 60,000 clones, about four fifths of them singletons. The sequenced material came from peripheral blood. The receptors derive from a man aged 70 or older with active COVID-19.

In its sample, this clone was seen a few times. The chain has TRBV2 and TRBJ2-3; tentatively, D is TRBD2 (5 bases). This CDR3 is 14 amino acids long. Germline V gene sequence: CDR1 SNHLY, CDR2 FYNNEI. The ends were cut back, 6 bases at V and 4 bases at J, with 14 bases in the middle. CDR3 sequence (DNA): TGTGCCAGCAGCAACGAGGGTAGCGCAGATACGCAGTATTTT. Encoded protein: CASSNEGSADTQYF.

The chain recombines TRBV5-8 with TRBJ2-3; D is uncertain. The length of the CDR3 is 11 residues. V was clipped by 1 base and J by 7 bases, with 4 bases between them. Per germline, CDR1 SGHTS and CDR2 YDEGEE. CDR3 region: CASSLSHTQYF. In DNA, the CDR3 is TGTGCCAGCAGCTTGAGCCATACGCAGTATTTT.

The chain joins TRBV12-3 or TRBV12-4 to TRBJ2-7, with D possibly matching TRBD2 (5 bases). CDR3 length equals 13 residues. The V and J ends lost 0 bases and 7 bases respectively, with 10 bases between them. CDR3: CASSLAGVVEQYF. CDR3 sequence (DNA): TGTGCCAGCAGTTTAGCGGGAGTTGTTGAGCAGTACTTC.

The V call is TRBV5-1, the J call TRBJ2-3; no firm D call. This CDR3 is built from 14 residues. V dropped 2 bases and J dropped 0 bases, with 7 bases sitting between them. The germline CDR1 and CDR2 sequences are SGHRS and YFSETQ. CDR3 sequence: CASSLELSTDTQYF. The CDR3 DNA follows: TGCGCCAGCAGCTTAGAGCTCAGCACAGATACGCAGTATTTT.